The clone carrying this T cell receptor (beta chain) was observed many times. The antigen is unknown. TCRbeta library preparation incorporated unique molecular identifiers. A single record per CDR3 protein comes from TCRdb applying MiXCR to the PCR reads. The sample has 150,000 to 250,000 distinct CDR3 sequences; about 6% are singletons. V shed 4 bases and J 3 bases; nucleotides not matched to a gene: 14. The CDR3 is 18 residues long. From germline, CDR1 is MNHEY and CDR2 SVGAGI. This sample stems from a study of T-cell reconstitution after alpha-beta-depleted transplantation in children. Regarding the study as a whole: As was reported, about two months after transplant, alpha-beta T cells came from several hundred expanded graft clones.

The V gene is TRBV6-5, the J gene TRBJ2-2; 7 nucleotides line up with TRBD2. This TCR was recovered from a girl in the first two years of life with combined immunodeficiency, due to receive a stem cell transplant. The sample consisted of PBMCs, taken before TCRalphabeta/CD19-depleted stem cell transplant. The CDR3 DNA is TGTGCCAGCAGTTTATGGGAACCGGGAGGCGTGGACACCGGGGAGCTGTTTTTT. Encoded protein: CASSLWEPGGVDTGELFF.